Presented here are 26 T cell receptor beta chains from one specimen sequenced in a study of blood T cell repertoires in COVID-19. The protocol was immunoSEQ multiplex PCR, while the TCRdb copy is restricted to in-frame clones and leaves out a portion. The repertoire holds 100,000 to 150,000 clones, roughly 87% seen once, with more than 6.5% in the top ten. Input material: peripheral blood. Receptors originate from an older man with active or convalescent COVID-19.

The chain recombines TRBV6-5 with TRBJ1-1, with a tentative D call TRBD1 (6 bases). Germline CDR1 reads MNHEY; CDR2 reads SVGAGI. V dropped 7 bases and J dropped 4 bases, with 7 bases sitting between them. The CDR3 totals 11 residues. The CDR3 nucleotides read TGTGCCAGCACCAGGGGCACTGAAGCTTTCTTT. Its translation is CASTRGTEAFF.

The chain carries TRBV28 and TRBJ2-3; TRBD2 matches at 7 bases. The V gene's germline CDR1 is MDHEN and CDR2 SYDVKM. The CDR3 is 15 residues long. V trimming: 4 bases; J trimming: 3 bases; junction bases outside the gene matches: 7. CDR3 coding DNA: TGTGCCAGCAGTTCCGCGGGGGACCAGACAGATACGCAGTATTTT. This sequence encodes CASSSAGDQTDTQYF.

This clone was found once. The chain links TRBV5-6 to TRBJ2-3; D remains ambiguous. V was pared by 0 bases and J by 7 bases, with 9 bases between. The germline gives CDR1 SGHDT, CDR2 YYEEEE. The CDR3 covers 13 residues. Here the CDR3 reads CASSLEQEYTQYF. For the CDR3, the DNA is TGTGCCAGCAGCTTGGAGCAGGAATATACGCAGTATTTT.

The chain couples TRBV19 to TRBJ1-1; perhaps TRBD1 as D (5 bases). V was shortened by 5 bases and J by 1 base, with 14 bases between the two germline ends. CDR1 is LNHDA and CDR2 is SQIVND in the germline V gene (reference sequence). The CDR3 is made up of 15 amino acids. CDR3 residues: CASSPGGQWNTEAFF. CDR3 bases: TGTGCCAGTAGTCCGGGTGGACAATGGAACACTGAAGCTTTCTTT.

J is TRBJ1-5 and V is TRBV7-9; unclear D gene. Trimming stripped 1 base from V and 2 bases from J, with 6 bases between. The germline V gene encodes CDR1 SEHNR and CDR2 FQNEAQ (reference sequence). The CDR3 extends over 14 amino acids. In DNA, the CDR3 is TGTGCCAGCAGCTTAGGGGGAGGCAATCAGCCCCAGCATTTT. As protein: CASSLGGGNQPQHF.

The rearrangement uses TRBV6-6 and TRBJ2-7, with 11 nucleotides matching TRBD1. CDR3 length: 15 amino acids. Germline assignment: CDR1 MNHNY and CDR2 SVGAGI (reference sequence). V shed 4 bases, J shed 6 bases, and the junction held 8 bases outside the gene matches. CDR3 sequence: CASSSAGQGASEQYF. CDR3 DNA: TGTGCCAGCAGTTCCGCCGGACAGGGGGCGTCCGAGCAGTACTTC.

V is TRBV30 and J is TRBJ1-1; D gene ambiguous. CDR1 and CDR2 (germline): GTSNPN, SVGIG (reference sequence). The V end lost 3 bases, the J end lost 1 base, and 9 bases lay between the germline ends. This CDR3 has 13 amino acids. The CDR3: CAWRQNRNTEAFF. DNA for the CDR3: TGTGCCTGGAGACAAAACAGGAACACTGAAGCTTTCTTT.

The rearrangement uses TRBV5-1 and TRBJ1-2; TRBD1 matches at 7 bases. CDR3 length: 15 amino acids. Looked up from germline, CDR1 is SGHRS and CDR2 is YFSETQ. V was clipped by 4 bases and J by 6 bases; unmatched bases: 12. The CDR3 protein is CASSPSLQGSDGYTF. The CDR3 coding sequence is TGCGCCAGCAGCCCGTCCCTACAGGGGTCAGATGGCTACACCTTC.

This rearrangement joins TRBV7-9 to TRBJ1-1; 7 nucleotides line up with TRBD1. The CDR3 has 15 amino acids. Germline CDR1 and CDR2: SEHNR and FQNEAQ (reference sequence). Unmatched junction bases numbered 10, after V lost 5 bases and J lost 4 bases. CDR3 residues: CASSGWAGGGTEAFF. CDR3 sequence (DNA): TGTGCCAGCAGCGGTTGGGCAGGGGGTGGCACTGAAGCTTTCTTT.

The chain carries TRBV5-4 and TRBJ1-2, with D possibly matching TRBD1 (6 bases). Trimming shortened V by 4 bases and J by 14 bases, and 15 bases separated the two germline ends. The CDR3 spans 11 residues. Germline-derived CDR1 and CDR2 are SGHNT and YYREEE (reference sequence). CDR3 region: CASSLEGQGTF. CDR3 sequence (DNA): TGTGCCAGCAGCCTAGAGGGGCAGGGGACCTTC.

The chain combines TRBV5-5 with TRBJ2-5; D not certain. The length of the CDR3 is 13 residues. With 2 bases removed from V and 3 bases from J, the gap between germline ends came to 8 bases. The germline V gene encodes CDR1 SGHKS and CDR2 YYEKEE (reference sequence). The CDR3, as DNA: TGTGCCAGCAGCTTAACGGGTGAAGAGACCCAGTACTTC. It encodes CASSLTGEETQYF.

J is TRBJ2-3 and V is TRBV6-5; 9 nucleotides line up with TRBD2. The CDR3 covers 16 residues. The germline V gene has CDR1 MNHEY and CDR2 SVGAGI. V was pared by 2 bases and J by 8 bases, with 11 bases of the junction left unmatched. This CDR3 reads CASSYVGSGSTGTQYF. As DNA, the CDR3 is TGTGCCAGCAGTTACGTAGGTAGCGGGAGCACCGGTACGCAGTATTTT.

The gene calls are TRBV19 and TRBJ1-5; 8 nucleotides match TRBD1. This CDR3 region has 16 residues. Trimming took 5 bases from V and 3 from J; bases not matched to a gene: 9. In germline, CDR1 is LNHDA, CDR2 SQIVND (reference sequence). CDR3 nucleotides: TGTGCCAGTAGTCGACAGGGGTTTGGAGTCAATCAGCCCCAGCATTTT. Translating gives CASSRQGFGVNQPQHF.

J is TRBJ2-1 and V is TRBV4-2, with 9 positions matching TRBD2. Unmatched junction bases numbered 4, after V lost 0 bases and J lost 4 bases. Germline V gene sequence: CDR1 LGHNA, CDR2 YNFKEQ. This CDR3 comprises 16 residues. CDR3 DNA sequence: TGTGCCAGCAGCCAAGAAATAGGACTAGCGTACAATGAGCAGTTCTTC. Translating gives CASSQEIGLAYNEQFF.

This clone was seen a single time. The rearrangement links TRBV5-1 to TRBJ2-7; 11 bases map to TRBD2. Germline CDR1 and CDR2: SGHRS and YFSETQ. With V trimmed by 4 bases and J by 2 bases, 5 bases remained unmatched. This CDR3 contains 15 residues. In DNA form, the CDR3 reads TGCGCCAGCAGCCCGATGACTAGCGGGGCCTACGAGCAGTACTTC. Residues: CASSPMTSGAYEQYF.

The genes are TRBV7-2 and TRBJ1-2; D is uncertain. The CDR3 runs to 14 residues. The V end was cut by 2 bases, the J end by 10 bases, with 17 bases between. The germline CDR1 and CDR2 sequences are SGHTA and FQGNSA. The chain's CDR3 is CASSLSGRRSDYTF. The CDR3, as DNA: TGTGCCAGCAGCTTATCGGGAAGACGTAGTGACTACACCTTC.

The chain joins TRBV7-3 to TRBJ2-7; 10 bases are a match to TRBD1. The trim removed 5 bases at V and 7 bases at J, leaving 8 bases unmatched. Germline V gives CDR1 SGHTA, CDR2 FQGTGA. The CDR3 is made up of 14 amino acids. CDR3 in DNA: TGTGCCAGCAGCCCAGGACAGGGGGTGTGGGAGCAGTACTTC. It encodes CASSPGQGVWEQYF.

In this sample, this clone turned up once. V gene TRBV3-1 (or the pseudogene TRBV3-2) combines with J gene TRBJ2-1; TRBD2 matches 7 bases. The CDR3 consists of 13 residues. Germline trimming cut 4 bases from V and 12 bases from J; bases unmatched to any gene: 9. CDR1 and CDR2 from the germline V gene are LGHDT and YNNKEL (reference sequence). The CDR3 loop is CASSPRQLARQFF. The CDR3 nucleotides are TGTGCCAGCAGCCCCCGCCAACTAGCGAGGCAGTTCTTC.

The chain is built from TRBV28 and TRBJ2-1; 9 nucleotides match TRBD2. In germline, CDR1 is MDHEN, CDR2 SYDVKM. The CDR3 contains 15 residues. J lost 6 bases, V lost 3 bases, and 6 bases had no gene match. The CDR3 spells CASSLGGGAFNEQFF. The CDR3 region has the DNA TGTGCCAGCAGTTTGGGCGGGGGGGCTTTCAATGAGCAGTTCTTC.

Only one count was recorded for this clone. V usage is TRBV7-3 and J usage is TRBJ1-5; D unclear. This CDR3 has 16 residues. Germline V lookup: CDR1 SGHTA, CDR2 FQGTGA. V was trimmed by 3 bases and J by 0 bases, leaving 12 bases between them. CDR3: CASSFLGGRSNQPQHF. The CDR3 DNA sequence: TGTGCCAGCAGCTTCTTAGGCGGGCGTAGCAATCAGCCCCAGCATTTT.

Here the CDR3 DNA reads TGTGCCAGCAGCTTAAGCGTCGATTCACCCCTCCACTTT. Protein product: CASSLSVDSPLHF. The V and J genes are TRBV7-9 and TRBJ1-6; D not certain. V dropped 2 bases and J dropped 8 bases, with 7 bases sitting between them. Germline V gene data show CDR1 as SEHNR and CDR2 as FQNEAQ (reference sequence). The CDR3 runs to 13 residues.

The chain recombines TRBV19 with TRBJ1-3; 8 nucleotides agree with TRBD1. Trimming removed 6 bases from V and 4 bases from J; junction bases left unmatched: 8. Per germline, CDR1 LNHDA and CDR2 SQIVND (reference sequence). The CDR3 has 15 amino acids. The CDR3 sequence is CASRDRVRYGNTIYF. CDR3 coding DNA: TGTGCCAGTAGGGACAGGGTACGGTACGGAAACACCATATATTTT.

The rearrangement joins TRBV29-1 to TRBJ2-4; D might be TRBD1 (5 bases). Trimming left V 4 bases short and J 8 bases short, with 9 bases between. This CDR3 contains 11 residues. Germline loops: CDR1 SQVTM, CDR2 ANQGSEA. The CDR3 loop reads CSVAGNDIQYF. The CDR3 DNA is TGCAGCGTTGCAGGGAATGACATTCAGTACTTC.

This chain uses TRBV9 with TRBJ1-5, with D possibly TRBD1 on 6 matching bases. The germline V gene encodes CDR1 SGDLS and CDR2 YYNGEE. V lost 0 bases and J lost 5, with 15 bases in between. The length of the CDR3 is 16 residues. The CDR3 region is CASSVGPRAGDQPQHF. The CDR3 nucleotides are TGTGCCAGCAGCGTAGGGCCCCGGGCAGGGGATCAGCCCCAGCATTTT. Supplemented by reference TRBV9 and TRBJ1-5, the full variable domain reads DSGVTQTPKHLITATGQRVTLRCSPRSGDLSVYWYQQSLDQGLQFLIQYYNGEERAKGNILERFSAQQFPDLHSELNLSSLELGDSALYFCASSVGPRAGDQPQHFGDGTRLSIL.

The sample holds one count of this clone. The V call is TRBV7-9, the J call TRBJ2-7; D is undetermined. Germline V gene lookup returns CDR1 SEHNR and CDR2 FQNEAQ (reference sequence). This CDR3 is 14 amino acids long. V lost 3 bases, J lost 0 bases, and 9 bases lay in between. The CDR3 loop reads CASSFRRSSYEQYF. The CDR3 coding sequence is TGTGCCAGCAGCTTTCGACGGAGCTCCTACGAGCAGTACTTC.

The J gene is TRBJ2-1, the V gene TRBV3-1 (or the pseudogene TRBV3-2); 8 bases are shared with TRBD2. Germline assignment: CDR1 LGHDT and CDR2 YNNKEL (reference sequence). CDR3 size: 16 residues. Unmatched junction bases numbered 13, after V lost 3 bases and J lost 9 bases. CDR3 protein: CASSQGLELKQGEQFF. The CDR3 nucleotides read TGTGCCAGCAGCCAGGGACTAGAACTAAAACAAGGTGAGCAGTTCTTC.